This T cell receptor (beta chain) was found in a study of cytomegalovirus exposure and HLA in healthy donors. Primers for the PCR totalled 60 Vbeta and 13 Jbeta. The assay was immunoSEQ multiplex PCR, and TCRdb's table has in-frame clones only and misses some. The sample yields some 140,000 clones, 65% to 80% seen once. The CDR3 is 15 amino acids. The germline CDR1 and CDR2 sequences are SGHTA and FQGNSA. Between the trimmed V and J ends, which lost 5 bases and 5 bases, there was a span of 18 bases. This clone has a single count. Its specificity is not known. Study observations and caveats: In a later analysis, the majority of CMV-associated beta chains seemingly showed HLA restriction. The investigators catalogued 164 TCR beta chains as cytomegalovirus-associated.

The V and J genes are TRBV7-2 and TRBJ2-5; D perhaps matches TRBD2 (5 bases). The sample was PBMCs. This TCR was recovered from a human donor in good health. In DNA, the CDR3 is TGTGCCAGCAGCCCCTCTTGGGGAGCGTTGGAGACCCAGTACTTC. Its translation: CASSPSWGALETQYF.